This TCR beta chain was captured in a study of control samples from healthy donors and cancer patients. Clones were read by immunoSEQ multiplex PCR, and TCRdb kept only the in-frame ones, dropping some. This sample yields just over 20,000 clones, of which 84% are seen a single time; less than 30% belongs to the top ten. Germline-derived CDR1 and CDR2 are LGHDT and YNNKEL (reference sequence). The CDR3 extends over 14 amino acids. Trimming shortened V by 4 bases and J by 1 base, and 10 bases separated the two germline ends. The TCR comes from a man in his sixties with colorectal cancer. The sequencing sample was made of PBMCs. The chain couples TRBV3-1 (or the pseudogene TRBV3-2) to TRBJ2-5, with D possibly TRBD2 on 6 matching bases. The CDR3: CASSRLGTQETQYF. For the CDR3, the DNA is TGTGCCAGCAGCCGACTAGGAACCCAAGAGACCCAGTACTTC.